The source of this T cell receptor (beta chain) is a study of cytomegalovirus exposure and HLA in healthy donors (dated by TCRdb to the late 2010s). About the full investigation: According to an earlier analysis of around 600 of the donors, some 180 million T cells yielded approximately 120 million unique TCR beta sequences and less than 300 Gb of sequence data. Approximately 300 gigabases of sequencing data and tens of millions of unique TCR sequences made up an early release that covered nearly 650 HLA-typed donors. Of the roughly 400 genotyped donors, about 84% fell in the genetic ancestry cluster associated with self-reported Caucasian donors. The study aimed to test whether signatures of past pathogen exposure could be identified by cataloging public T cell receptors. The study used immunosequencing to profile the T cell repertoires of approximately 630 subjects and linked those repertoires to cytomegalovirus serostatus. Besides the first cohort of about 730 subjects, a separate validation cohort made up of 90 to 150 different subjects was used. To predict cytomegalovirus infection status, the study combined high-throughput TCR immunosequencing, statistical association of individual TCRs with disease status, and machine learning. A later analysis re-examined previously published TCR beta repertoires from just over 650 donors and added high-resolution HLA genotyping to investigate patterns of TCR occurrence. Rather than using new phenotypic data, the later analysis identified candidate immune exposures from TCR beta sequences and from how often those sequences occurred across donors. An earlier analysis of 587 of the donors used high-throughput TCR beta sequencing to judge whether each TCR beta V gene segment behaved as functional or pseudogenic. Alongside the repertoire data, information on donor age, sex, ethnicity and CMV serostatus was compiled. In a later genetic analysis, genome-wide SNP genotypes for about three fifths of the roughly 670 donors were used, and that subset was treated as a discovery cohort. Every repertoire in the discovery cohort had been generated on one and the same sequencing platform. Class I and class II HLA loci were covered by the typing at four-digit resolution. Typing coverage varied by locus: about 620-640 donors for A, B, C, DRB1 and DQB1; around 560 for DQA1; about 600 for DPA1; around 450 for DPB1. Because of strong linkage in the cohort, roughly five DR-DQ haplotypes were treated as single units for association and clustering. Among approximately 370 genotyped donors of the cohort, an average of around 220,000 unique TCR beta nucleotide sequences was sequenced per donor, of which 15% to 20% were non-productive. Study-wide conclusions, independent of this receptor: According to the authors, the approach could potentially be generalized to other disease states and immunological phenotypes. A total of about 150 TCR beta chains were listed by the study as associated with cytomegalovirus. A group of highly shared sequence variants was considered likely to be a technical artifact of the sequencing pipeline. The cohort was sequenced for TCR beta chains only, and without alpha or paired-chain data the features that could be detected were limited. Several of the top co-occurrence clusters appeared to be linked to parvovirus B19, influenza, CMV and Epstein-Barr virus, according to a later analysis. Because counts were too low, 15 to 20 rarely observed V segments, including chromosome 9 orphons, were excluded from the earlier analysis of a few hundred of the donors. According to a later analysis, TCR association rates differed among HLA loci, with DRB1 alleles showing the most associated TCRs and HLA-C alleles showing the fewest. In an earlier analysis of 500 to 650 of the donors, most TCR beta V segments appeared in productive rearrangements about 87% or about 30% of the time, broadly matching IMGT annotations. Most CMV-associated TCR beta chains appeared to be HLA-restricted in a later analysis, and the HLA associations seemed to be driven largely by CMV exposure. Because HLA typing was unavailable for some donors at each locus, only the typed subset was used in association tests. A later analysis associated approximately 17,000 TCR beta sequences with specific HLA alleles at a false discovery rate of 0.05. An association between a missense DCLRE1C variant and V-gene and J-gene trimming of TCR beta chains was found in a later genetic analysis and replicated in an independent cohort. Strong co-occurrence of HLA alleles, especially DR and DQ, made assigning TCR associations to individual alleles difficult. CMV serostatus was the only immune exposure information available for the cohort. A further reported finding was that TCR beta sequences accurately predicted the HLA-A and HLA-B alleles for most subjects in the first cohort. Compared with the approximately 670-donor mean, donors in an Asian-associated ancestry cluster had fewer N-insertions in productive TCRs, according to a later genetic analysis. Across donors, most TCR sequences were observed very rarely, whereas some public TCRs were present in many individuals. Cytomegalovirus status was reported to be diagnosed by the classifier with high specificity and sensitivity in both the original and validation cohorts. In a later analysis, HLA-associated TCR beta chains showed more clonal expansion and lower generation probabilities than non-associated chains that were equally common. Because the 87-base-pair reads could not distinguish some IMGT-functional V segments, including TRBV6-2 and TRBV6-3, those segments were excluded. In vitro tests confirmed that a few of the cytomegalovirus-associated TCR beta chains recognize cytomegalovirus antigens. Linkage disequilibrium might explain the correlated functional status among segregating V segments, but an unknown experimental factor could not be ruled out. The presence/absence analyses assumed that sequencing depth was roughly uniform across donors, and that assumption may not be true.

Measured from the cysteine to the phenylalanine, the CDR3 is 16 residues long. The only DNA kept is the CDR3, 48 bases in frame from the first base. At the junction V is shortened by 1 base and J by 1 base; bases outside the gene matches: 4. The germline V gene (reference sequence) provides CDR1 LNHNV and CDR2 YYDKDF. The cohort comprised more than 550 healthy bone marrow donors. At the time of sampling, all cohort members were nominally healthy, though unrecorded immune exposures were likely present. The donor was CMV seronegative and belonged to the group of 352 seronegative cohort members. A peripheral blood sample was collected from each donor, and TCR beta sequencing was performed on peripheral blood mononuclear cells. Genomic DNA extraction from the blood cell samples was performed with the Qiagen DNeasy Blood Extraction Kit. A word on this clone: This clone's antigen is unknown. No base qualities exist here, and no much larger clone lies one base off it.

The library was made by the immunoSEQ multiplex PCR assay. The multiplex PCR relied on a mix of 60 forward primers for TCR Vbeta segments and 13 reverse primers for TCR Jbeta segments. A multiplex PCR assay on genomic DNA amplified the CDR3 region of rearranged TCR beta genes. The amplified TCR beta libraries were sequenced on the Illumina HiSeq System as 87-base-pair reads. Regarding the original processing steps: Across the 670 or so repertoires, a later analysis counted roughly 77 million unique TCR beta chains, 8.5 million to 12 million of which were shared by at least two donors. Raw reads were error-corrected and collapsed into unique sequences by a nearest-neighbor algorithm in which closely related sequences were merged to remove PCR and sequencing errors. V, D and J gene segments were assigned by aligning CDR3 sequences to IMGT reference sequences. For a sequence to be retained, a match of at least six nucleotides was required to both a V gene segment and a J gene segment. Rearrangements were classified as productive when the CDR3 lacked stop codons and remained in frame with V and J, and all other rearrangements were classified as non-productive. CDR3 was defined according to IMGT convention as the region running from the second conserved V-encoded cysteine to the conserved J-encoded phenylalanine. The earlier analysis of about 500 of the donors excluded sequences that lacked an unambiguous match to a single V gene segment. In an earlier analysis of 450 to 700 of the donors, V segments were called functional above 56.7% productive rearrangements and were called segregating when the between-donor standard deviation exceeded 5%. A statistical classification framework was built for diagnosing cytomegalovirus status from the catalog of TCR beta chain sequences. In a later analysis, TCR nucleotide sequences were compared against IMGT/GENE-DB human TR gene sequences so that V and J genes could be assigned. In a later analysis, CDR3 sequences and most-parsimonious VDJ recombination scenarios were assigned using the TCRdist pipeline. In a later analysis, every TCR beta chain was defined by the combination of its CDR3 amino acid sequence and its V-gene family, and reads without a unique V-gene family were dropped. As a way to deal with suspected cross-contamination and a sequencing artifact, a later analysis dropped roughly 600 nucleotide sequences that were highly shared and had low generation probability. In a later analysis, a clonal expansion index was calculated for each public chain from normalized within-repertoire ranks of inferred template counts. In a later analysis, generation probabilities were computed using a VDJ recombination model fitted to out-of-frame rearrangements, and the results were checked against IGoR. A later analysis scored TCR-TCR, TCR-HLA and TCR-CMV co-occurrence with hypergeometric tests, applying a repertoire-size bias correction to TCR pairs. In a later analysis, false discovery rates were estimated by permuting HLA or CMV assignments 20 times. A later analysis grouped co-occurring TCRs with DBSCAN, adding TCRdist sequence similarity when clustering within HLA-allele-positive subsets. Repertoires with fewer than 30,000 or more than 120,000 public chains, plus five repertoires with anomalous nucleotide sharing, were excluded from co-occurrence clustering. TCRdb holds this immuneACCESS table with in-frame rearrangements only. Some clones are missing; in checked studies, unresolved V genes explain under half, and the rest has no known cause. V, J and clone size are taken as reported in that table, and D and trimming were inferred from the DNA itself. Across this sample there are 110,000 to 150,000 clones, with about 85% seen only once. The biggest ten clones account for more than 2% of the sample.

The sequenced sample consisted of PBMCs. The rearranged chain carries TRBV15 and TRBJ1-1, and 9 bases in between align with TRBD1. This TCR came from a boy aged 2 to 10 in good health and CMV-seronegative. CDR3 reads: CATSRGTGDANTEAFF. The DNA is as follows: TGTGCCACCAGCAGAGGGACAGGGGACGCGAACACTGAAGCTTTCTTT.